This entry features one TCR beta chain sequence. The target antigen is unknown. The data are from a study of T cell responses to AZD1222 COVID-19 vaccine. This CDR3 contains 15 residues. Germline CDR1 and CDR2: SGHTA and FQGNSA. Trimming took 6 bases from V and 8 from J; bases not matched to a gene: 11. Some clones are missing from TCRdb's copy, which holds only in-frame ones; the method was immunoSEQ multiplex PCR. This table has some 130,000 clones, over 85% appearing once. General study results and limits: Seropositive AZD1222 recipients at baseline numbered only 6 or 7. It should be noted that donors were predominantly white British and more often female, and clonal diversity was possibly underestimated.

The chain employs TRBV7-2 and TRBJ2-1; the match to TRBD2 covers 9 bases. The sequence derives from an adult who received the AZD1222 COVID-19 vaccine. The specimen was peripheral blood, collected 28 days after the second AZD1222 dose. CDR3 loop: CASSLLGLAGYEQFF. Here the CDR3 DNA reads TGTGCCAGCAGTCTTCTCGGTCTAGCGGGGTATGAGCAGTTCTTC.